The text below deals with one T cell receptor beta chain. Its specificity is not known. In TCRdb, the 5' RACE reads were re-called with MiXCR into one record per CDR3 protein. The sample includes roughly 240,000 distinct CDR3 sequences, about 7% of them seen just once. CDR3 length: 17 amino acids. With V trimmed by 5 bases and J by 2 bases, 14 bases remained unmatched. The germline V gene has CDR1 DFQATT and CDR2 SNEGSKA (reference sequence). This entry is derived from a study of identical twins. Study-level points and caveats: Conclusions were drawn cross-sectionally by statistical analysis, without following the same donors. Among beta out-of-frame sequences, excess sharing between twins appeared weaker. Where out-of-frame alpha sequences were twin-shared, they showed excess low generation probability.

These same data were also listed under a study on yellow fever vaccine responses in identical twins. That source reports: Vaccine T cell responses of twins reportedly seemed partly convergent and partly personalized.

The sample was memory (CD45RO+) T cells sorted from blood. This chain links TRBV20-1 with TRBJ2-3; the match to TRBD2 covers 9 bases. The sequence came from a woman aged 18-35 years in good health. In DNA form, the CDR3 reads TGCAGTGCTGGCCACTTGCGGGGGGGCTTTTTCACAGATACGCAGTATTTT. Protein sequence: CSAGHLRGGFFTDTQYF.